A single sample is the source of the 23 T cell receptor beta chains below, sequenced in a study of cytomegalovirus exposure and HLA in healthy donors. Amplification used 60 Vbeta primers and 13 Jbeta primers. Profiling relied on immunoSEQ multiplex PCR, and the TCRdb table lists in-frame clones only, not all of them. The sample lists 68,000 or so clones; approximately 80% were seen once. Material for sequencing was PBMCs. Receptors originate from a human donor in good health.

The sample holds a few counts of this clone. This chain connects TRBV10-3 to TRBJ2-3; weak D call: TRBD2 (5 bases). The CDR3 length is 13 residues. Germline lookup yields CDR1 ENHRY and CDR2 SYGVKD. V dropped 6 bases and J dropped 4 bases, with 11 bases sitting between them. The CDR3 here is CAIRAGLPDTQYF. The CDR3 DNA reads TGTGCCATCAGGGCGGGCTTACCAGATACGCAGTATTTT.

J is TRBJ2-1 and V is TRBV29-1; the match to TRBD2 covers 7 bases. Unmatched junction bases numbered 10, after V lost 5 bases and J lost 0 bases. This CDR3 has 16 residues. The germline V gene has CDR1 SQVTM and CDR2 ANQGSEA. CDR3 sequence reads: CSVYSSGVPSYNEQFF. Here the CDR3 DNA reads TGCAGCGTTTACTCCAGCGGGGTACCCTCCTACAATGAGCAGTTCTTC.

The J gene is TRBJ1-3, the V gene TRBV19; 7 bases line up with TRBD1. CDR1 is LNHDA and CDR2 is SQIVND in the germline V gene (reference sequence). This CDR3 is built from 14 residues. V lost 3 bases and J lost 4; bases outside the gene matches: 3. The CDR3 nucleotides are TGTGCCAGTAGTATCAGGGGGTACGGAAACACCATATATTTT. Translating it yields CASSIRGYGNTIYF.

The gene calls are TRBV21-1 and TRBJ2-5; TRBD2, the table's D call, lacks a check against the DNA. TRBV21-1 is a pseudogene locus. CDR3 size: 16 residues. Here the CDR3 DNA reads TGTGCCAGCAGCCCTCGACTAGCGGGGGGGAAAGAGACCCAGTACTTC. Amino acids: CASSPRLAGGKETQYF.

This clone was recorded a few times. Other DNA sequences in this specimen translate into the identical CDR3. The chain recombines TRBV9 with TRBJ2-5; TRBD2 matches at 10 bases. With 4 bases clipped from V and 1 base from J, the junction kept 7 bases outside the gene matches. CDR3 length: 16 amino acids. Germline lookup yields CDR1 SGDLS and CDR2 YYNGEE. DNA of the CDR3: TGTGCCAGCAGCCCTTATAGCGGGGGGAGCCAAGAGACCCAGTACTTC. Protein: CASSPYSGGSQETQYF. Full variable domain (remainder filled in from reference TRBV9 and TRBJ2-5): DSGVTQTPKHLITATGQRVTLRCSPRSGDLSVYWYQQSLDQGLQFLIQYYNGEERAKGNILERFSAQQFPDLHSELNLSSLELGDSALYFCASSPYSGGSQETQYFGPGTRLLVL.

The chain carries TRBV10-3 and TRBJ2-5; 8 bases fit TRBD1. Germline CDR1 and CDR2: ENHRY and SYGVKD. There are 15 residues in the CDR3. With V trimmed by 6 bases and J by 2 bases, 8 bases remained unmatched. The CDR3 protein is CAIRTGQGQQETQYF. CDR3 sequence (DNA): TGTGCCATCAGAACAGGACAGGGCCAACAAGAGACCCAGTACTTC.

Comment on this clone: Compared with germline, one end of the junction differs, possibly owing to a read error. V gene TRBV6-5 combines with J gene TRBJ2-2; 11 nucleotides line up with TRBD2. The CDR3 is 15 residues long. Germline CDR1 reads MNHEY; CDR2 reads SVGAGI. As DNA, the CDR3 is TGTGCCAGCAATTTAGCGGGGGGGAAAACCGGGAAGCTGTTTTTT. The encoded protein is CASNLAGGKTGKLFF.

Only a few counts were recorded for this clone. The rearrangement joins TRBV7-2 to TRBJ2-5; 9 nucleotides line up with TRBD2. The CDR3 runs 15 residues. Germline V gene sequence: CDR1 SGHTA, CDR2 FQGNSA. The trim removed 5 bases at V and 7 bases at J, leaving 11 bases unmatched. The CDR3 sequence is CASSTGLAVGGTQYF. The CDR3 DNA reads TGTGCCAGCAGCACGGGACTAGCAGTTGGGGGGACCCAGTACTTC.

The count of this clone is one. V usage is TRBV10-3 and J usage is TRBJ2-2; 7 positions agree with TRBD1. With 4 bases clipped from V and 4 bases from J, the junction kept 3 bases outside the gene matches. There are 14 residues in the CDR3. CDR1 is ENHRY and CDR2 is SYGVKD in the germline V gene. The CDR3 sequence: CAISVRDSTGELFF. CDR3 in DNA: TGTGCCATCAGTGTACGGGACAGCACCGGGGAGCTGTTTTTT.

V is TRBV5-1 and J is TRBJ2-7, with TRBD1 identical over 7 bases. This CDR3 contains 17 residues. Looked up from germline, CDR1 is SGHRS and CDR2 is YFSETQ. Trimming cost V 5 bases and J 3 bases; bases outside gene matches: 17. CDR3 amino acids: CASSETGSTLSGYEQYF. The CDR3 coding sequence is TGCGCCAGCAGTGAGACAGGGTCGACGCTCTCGGGCTACGAGCAGTACTTC.

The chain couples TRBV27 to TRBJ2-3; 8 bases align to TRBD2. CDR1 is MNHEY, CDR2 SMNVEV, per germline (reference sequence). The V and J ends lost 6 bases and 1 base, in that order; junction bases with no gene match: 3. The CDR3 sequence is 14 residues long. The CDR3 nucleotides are TGTGCCAGCAGGAGCGGGGGTGGCACAGATACGCAGTATTTT. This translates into CASRSGGGTDTQYF.

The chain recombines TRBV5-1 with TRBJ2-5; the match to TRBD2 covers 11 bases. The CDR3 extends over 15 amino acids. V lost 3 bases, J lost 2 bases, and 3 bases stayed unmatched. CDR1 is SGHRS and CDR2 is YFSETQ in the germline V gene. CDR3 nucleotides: TGCGCCAGCAGCTCATTAGCGGGGGGGCAAGAGACCCAGTACTTC. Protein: CASSSLAGGQETQYF.

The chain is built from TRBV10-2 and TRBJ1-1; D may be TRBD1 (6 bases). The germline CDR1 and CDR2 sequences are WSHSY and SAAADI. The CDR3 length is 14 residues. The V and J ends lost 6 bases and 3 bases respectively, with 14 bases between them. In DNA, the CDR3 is TGCGCCAGCAGGATCCTGACAGGTCACACTGAAGCTTTCTTT. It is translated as CASRILTGHTEAFF.

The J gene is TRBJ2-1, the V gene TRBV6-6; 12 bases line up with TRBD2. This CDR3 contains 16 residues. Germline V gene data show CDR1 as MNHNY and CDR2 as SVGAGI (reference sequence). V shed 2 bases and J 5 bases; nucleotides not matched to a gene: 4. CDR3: CASSYPLAGGNNEQFF. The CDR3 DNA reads TGTGCCAGCAGTTACCCGCTAGCGGGGGGGAACAATGAGCAGTTCTTC.

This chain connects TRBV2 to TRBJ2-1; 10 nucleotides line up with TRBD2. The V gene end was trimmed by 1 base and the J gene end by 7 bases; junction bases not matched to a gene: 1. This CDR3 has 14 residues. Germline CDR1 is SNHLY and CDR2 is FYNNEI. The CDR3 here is CASSEELAGNEQFF. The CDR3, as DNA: TGTGCCAGCAGTGAAGAACTAGCGGGGAATGAGCAGTTCTTC.

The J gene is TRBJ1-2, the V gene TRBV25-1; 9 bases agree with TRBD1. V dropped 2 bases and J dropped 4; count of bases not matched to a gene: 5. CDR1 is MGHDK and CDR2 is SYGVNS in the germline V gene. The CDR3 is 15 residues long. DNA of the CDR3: TGTGCCAGCAGTGAAGGGGACAGGGTATCCTATGGCTACACCTTC. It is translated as CASSEGDRVSYGYTF.

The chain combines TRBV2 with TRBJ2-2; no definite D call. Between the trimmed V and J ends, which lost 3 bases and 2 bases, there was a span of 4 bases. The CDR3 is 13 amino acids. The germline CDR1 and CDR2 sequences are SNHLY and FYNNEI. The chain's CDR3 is CASSDSNTGELFF. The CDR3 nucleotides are TGTGCCAGCAGTGATAGTAACACCGGGGAGCTGTTTTTT. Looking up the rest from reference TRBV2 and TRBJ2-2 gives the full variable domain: EPEVTQTPSHQVTQMGQEVILRCVPISNHLYFYWYRQILGQKVEFLVSFYNNEISEKSEIFDDQFSVERPDGSNFTLKIRSTKLEDSAMYFCASSDSNTGELFFGEGSRLTVL.

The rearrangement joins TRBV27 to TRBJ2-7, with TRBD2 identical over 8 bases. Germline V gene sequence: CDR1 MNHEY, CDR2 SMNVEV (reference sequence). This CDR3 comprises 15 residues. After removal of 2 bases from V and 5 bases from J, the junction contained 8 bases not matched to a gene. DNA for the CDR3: TGTGCCAGCAGTTTACCCGGACTAGCCGGGAACGAGCAGTACTTC. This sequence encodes CASSLPGLAGNEQYF.

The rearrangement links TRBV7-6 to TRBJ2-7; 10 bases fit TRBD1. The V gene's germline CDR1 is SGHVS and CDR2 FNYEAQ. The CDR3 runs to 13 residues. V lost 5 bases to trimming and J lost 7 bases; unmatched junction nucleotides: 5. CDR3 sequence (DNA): TGTGCCAGCAGCCGGGACAGGGGTCGGGAGCAGTACTTC. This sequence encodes CASSRDRGREQYF.

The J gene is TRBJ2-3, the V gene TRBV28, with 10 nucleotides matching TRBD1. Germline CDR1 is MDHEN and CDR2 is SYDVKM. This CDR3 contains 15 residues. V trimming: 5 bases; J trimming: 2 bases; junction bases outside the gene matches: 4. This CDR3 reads CASSGDRGPTDTQYF. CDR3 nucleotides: TGTGCCAGCAGTGGGGACAGGGGCCCCACAGATACGCAGTATTTT.

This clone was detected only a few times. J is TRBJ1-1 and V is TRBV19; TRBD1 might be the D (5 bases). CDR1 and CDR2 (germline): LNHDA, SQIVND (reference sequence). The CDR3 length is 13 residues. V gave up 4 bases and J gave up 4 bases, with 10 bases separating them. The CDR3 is CASSKAGLTEAFF. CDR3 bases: TGTGCCAGTAGTAAAGCGGGGCTCACTGAAGCTTTCTTT.

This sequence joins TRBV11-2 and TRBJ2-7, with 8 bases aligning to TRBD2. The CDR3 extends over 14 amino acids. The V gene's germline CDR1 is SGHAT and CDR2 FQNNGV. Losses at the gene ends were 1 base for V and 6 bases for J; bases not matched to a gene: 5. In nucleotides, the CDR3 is TGTGCCAGCAGCTTAGCCGGACTAGCCCGCGAGCAGTACTTC. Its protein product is CASSLAGLAREQYF.

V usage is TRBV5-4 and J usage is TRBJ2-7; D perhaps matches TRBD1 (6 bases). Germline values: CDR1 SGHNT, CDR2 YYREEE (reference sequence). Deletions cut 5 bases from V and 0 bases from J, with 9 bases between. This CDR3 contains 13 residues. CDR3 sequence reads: CASRGASSYEQYF. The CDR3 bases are TGTGCCAGCAGGGGGGCGAGCTCCTACGAGCAGTACTTC.